The 13 T cell receptor beta chains in this list originate from one sample, sequenced in a study of cytomegalovirus exposure and HLA in healthy donors (dated by TCRdb to the late 2010s). Library preparation employed the immunoSEQ multiplex PCR assay. In its TCRdb copy, this immuneACCESS table keeps in-frame sequences only and misses some clones. Where compared with another copy, unresolved V genes explain less than half of these, and the others have no known cause. The sample table lists fewer than 250,000 clones, approximately 85% of them with a count of one. The ten largest clones capture more than 1.2% of the sample. Sequenced material: PBMCs. The receptor source for this set is a woman aged 18-29 years in good health and CMV-seronegative.

V usage is TRBV30 and J usage is TRBJ1-2, with 11 positions matching TRBD1. Germline CDR1 GTSNPN, CDR2 SVGIG (reference sequence). With 2 bases clipped from V and 4 bases from J, the junction kept 6 bases outside the gene matches. The CDR3 has 15 amino acids. The CDR3: CAWSQGQGASYGYTF. The CDR3 DNA sequence: TGTGCCTGGAGTCAAGGACAGGGGGCGAGCTATGGCTACACCTTC.

V and J are TRBV4-2 and TRBJ2-5, with 11 bases identical to TRBD2. V gave up 1 base and J gave up 5 bases; unmatched junction bases: 12. This CDR3 comprises 18 residues. From germline, CDR1 is LGHNA and CDR2 YNFKEQ. The CDR3 DNA sequence: TGTGCCAGCAGCCAAGCCCGTAGTAGCGGGAGGGCGCAGGAGACCCAGTACTTC. Amino acids: CASSQARSSGRAQETQYF.

This chain links TRBV4-2 with TRBJ1-5; 9 bases are shared with TRBD1. This CDR3 is built from 19 residues. The V and J ends lost 0 bases and 9 bases, in that order; junction bases with no gene match: 18. Looked up from germline, CDR1 is LGHNA and CDR2 is YNFKEQ. For the CDR3, the DNA is TGTGCCAGCAGCCAAGATCACCCAGGGGCGGGACAGGGTTGGAGGCCCCAGCATTTT. Protein sequence: CASSQDHPGAGQGWRPQHF.

This rearrangement joins TRBV9 to TRBJ1-3, with D unresolved. The CDR3 consists of 14 residues. In germline, CDR1 is SGDLS, CDR2 YYNGEE. V was cut by 4 bases and J by 0 bases, with 8 bases left in between. For the CDR3, the DNA is TGTGCCAGCAGCTTCACAGTCTCTGGAAACACCATATATTTT. Amino acid sequence: CASSFTVSGNTIYF.

J is TRBJ1-2 and V is TRBV6-6; TRBD1 matches at 7 bases. V shed 5 bases, J shed 4 bases, and the junction held 7 bases outside the gene matches. The germline V gene encodes CDR1 MNHNY and CDR2 SVGAGI (reference sequence). The CDR3 sequence is 14 residues long. The CDR3 is CASSRDSLFYGYTF. CDR3 in DNA: TGTGCCAGCAGTAGGGACAGCTTATTCTATGGCTACACCTTC.

The CDR3 DNA reads as TGTGCCAGCAGCTTACAACAGGGGGCAGGGGAGACCCAGTACTTC. Amino acid sequence: CASSLQQGAGETQYF. The chain employs TRBV7-6 and TRBJ2-5; 9 bases line up with TRBD1. The CDR3 has 15 residues. V dropped 2 bases and J dropped 5; count of bases not matched to a gene: 6. Germline CDR1 is SGHVS and CDR2 is FNYEAQ.

The chain carries TRBV10-3 and TRBJ1-1; possible D gene TRBD1, 5 bases. CDR1 and CDR2 from the germline V gene are ENHRY and SYGVKD. V lost 9 bases and J lost 5, with 16 bases in between. There are 13 residues in the CDR3. The CDR3 sequence: CAISGMGGTEAFF. CDR3 sequence (DNA): TGTGCCATAAGCGGGATGGGGGGGACTGAAGCTTTCTTT.

The chain couples TRBV12-5 to TRBJ2-2; 11 nucleotides match TRBD1. The CDR3 has 16 amino acids. Germline V gene lookup returns CDR1 LGHNT and CDR2 FRNRAP. V was pared by 6 bases and J by 6 bases, with 9 bases of the junction left unmatched. In nucleotides, the CDR3 is TGTGCTAGTGGCCTCCTCCCGGGACAGGGGGCCGGGGAGCTGTTTTTT. Protein: CASGLLPGQGAGELFF.

The genes are TRBV5-1 and TRBJ2-1; TRBD1 agrees at 7 bases. The V segment lost 3 bases and the J segment 2 bases; nucleotides outside the gene matches: 8. CDR1 and CDR2 (germline): SGHRS, YFSETQ. This CDR3 comprises 16 residues. This CDR3 reads CASSSGTVTTYNEQFF. The CDR3 DNA follows: TGCGCCAGCAGCTCCGGGACAGTTACCACCTACAATGAGCAGTTCTTC.

This clone has just a few counts. The rearrangement links TRBV5-1 to TRBJ2-7, with 11 positions matching TRBD2. CDR1 and CDR2 (germline): SGHRS, YFSETQ. The CDR3 totals 16 residues. J was trimmed by 5 bases and V by 4 bases; bases with no gene match: 11. The CDR3 spells CASSPNAGLAGHEQYF. In DNA form, the CDR3 reads TGCGCCAGCAGCCCTAACGCCGGACTAGCGGGCCACGAGCAGTACTTC.

Regarding this clone: One end of the junction varies from germline; a read error may be responsible. The genes are TRBV11-2 and TRBJ2-7; 8 positions agree with TRBD1. Germline V CDR1 and CDR2: SGHAT, FQNNGV. The CDR3 contains 11 residues. The DNA of the CDR3 is TGTGCCAGCAGCTTCGGCAGGGGGCCAACCTTC. It specifies CASSFGRGPTF.

J is TRBJ1-2 and V is TRBV7-8; 7 bases map to TRBD1. Trimming removed 3 bases from V and 2 bases from J; junction bases left unmatched: 9. The CDR3 extends over 16 amino acids. The germline gives CDR1 SGHVS, CDR2 FQNEAQ. CDR3 region: CASSFDRVWENYGYTF. The CDR3 coding sequence is TGTGCCAGCAGCTTCGACAGGGTGTGGGAAAACTATGGCTACACCTTC. Complete variable domain (other parts from reference TRBV7-8 and TRBJ1-2): GAGVSQSPRYKVAKRGQDVALRCDPISGHVSLFWYQQALGQGPEFLTYFQNEAQLDKSGLPSDRFFAERPEGSVSTLKIQRTQQEDSAVYLCASSFDRVWENYGYTFGSGTRLTVV.

The V gene is TRBV5-1, the J gene TRBJ1-3, with 9 positions matching TRBD1. The CDR3 runs 15 residues. V lost 0 bases to trimming and J lost 4 bases; unmatched junction nucleotides: 2. Germline V lookup: CDR1 SGHRS, CDR2 YFSETQ. In DNA, the CDR3 is TGCGCCAGCAGCTTGGGGGACAGGGAAGGAAACACCATATATTTT. Translating it yields CASSLGDREGNTIYF.